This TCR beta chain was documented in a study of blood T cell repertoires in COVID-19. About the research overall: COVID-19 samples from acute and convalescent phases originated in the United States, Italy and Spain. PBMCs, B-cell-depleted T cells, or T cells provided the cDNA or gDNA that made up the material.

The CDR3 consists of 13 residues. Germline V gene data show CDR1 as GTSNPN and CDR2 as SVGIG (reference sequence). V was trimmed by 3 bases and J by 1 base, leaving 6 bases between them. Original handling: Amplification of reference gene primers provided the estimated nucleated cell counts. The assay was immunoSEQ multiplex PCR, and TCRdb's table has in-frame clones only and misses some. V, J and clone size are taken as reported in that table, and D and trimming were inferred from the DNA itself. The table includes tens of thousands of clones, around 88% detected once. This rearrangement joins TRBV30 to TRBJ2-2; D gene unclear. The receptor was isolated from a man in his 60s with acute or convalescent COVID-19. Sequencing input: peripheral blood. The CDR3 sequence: CAWRVQNTGELFF. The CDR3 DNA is TGTGCCTGGAGAGTACAGAACACCGGGGAGCTGTTTTTT.